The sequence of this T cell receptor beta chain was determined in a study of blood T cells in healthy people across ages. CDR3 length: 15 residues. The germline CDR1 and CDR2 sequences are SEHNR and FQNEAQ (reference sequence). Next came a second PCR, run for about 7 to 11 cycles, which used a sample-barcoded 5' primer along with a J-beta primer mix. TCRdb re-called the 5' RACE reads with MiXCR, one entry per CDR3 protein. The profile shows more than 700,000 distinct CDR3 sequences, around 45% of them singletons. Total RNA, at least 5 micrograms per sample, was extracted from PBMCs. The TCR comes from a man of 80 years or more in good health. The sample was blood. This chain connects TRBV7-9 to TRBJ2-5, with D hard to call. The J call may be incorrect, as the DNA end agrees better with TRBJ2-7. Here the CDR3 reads CASSLGHDPSYEQYF. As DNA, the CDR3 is TGTGCCAGCAGCTTAGGACACGATCCCTCCTACGAGCAGTACTTC.